This T cell receptor (beta chain) was obtained from a study of T cell responses to AZD1222 COVID-19 vaccine. Study-wide results and limits: The peak T cell response came first, and repertoires were sampled only after it. Vaccine-associated CD4 TCRs ranged over spike, dominating at 160-218 and 743-854.

Assay: immunoSEQ multiplex PCR; the TCRdb copy retains only in-frame clones and omits some. This table has about 180,000 clones, about 87% appearing once. Concerning this clone: Its antigen is as yet unknown.

Germline V gives CDR1 MGHRA, CDR2 YSYEKL. V was clipped by 4 bases and J by 3 bases, with 9 bases between them. The CDR3 is 13 residues long. The genes are TRBV4-1 and TRBJ1-2; D uncertain. The sample in question was peripheral blood, obtained 28 days after the second dose of the MenACWY control vaccine. This clonotype was obtained from an adult who received the MenACWY meningococcal vaccine as a control. For the CDR3, the DNA is TGCGCCAGCAGCCTGGACCAGCACTATGGCTACACCTTC. Amino acids: CASSLDQHYGYTF.